The sequence of this T cell receptor (beta chain) was determined in a study of shared clonotypes between healthy human individuals (dated by TCRdb to about 2020). Looking at the study overall: The cohort comprised two women and a few men aged 18 to 49 years. Each donor's leukapheresis produced roughly between roughly 0.85 and 10 billion PBMCs. For each donor, three plates each were used for CD4 naive and CD4 memory, two plates were used for CD8 naive, and one plate was used for CD8 memory. The study deeply sequenced blood TCR repertoires of five healthy adults to estimate repertoire size and the extent of clonotype sharing between individuals. Different laboratories and diverse techniques were used to prepare libraries and sequence TCR repertoires, to increase sequencing depth and limit assay-specific biases.

The donors were healthy, HIV-negative adults who had no recently reported acute infections or vaccinations. Every donor was a Caucasian adult residing in Nashville, Tennessee, USA. CD4+ T cells were enriched by magnetic negative selection, after which naive cells were positively selected on CD45RA and the negative fraction was taken as the memory subset. Blood was collected by leukapheresis, and PBMCs were isolated by Ficoll-Histopaque density gradient centrifugation and then cryopreserved in liquid nitrogen vapor phase. Analytical flow cytometry was used to check the purity and quantity of each magnetically sorted T cell population. From each sorted fraction, genomic DNA was isolated and quantified by UV absorbance on a Nanodrop 2000c. The CDR3, from cysteine to phenylalanine, totals 9 residues. Only the CDR3 DNA is retained, 27 bases long and in frame from the first base. CDR1 and CDR2 are read off the germline V gene (reference sequence) as DFQATT and SNEGSKA. The V end loses 7 bases and the J end loses 8 bases, and a stretch of 8 bases separates them.

Overall study outcomes, separate from this receptor: Based on pairwise subsampling, the degree of clonotype sharing among donors was expected to be affected by sequencing depth. Even with the large sequencing depth, rarefaction of the sorted-subset datasets indicated that sequencing was incomplete. The small number of donors limited the genetic and exposure-history diversity represented. About 5% of naive CD4, roughly 3.6% of naive CD8, roughly 2.5% of memory CD4, and roughly 0.4% of memory CD8 clonotypes were shared across four donors. Sampling was restricted to blood, and TCR repertoires in tissues likely differ from the TCR repertoires found in blood. Naive subsets generally had larger estimated clonotype richness than memory subsets. Compared with non-shared clonotypes, clonotypes shared by all four sorted-subset donors had higher generation probabilities.

Using the deep immunoSEQ assay, TCR CDR3 regions were amplified from genomic DNA by multiplex PCR. Genomic DNA extracted from each cell subset was distributed evenly over all wells of several immunoSEQ 96-well plates, and each plate served as one replicate. Each replicate PCR for sorted subsets received about 0.2 ug genomic DNA, equal to about 30,000 T cell genomes. Purified libraries were quantified with a Qubit 3.0 fluorometer, sized on a Bioanalyzer 2100, and re-quantified with the KAPA Library Quantification kit. Every immunoSEQ 96-well plate was sequenced on a dedicated single-read 150-cycle Illumina NextSeq 550 flow cell. Per the source publication's procedure: Because only junctional sequences without quality scores were contained in the immunoSEQ output, filtering matching that applied to full-length reads could not be performed. To assign V/J genes and CDR3, sequences were annotated against IMGT germline references using PyIR, a Python wrapper for IgBLAST v1.9. Reads with weak V/J assignments (E-value above 1e-6), missing CDR3, stop codons, out-of-frame junctions, or ambiguous translated residues were removed. V3J clonotypes were defined as sequences sharing the same inferred V gene, J gene, and CDR3 amino acid sequence. To compute the percentage overlap between repertoires, the number of shared unique clonotypes was divided by the size of the smaller repertoire. Three approaches were used to assess repertoire richness: RTK rarefaction, the Chao1 estimator, and Recon v2.1 estimates of unobserved clonotypes. For all TCRbeta clonotypes obtained by the gDNA method from a few donors, generation probabilities were computed with OLGA. In its TCRdb copy, this immuneACCESS table keeps in-frame sequences only and misses some clones. Where compared with another copy, unresolved V genes explain less than half of these, and the others have no known cause. For V, J and clone size, that table is used; D and trimming come from the DNA. The sample table records a few million clones; approximately 95% of these occur just once. Of the sample, under 0.45% is held by the ten largest clones.

This clone came up a few times. Its antigen is unknown. The sample holds no much larger clone one base away, and base qualities are not on file. The sample holds other DNA sequences that translate to the same CDR3. Here the chain combines TRBV20-1 and TRBJ1-1, with the D gene not confidently named. The sample taken for sequencing was naive CD4+ T cells from PBMCs. The cell subset or site label, as the study defines it: CD45RA+ positively selected. The receptor was derived from a man between 18 and 35 years old in good health. Some clones in this sample may be carry-over from other donors' samples. The DNA reads TGCAGTGTCCGCGGGGAAGCTTTCTTT. Translation gives CSVRGEAFF.